This TCR beta chain was profiled in a study of naive and memory T cell subsets. Study-wide results and limits: Over 90% of naive TCR sequences appeared only once, unlike memory subsets. Possibly reflecting memory cells re-expressing CD45RA, a few larger clonotypes occurred in naive repertoires, especially CD8. Naive and memory subsets had different power law exponents for TCR abundance.

This clonotype was recorded a few times. The antigen is unknown. Both TRBC1 and TRBC2 were covered by a beta constant-region primer of two equimolar oligonucleotides. The ligated cDNA underwent four PCR rounds using SP2 and nested alpha and beta constant-region primers. TCRdb reprocessed the UMI-ligation and nested PCR reads via MiXCR and lists one record per CDR3 protein. The sample lists approximately 150,000 distinct CDR3 sequences; approximately 18% were seen once. Alpha and beta libraries were amplified separately from the second PCR onward. Four subsets defined by CD45RA and CD27 were sorted after CD3, CD4, CD8 and live/dead staining. The CDR3 runs 16 residues. V was shortened by 6 bases and J by 4 bases, with 19 bases between the two germline ends. Germline-derived CDR1 and CDR2 are MNHEY and SMNVEV (reference sequence).

V gene TRBV27 combines with J gene TRBJ1-5; D gene ambiguous. This TCR was sampled from a human donor in good health. Sample: naive CD8+ T cells from blood. In nucleotides, the CDR3 is TGTGCCAGCAGCATTAAAAAAAATCAGAGAAATCAGCCCCAGCATTTT. It translates to CASSIKKNQRNQPQHF.